Below, one TCR beta chain is given with its context. Its antigen is undetermined. This record comes from a study of T cell responses to AZD1222 COVID-19 vaccine. The repertoire was sequenced with immunoSEQ multiplex PCR; TCRdb's copy has only in-frame clones and lacks some. The table lists 90,000 to 120,000 clones, about nine tenths of them singletons, with over 15% in the top ten. Findings of the study overall: Only 5 or 6 people who got AZD1222 tested seropositive at baseline. Spike-specific TCR breadth and depth grew following two AZD1222 doses.

Sample: peripheral blood, taken on day 0 of AZD1222 vaccination. This TCR came from an adult in good health.

The CDR3 spells CATSDPRDLGNEQFF. The CDR3 nucleotides are TGTGCCACCAGTGATCCGCGGGATTTGGGCAATGAGCAGTTCTTC. The chain employs TRBV24-1 and TRBJ2-1, with D possibly matching TRBD2 (6 bases). Germline V gene sequence: CDR1 KGHDR, CDR2 SFDVKD. The CDR3 is made up of 15 amino acids. V gave up 3 bases and J gave up 6 bases, with 14 bases separating them.